A single count supports the clone carrying this T cell receptor beta chain. Its specificity is not known. Although they were nominally healthy when sampled, donors likely had unrecorded immune exposures. Primers for the PCR totalled 60 Vbeta and 13 Jbeta. Libraries were prepared by immunoSEQ multiplex PCR; TCRdb keeps only in-frame clonotypes and omits some of them. The sample has under 200,000 clones, approximately 86% seen once. This specimen comes from a study of cytomegalovirus exposure and HLA in healthy donors. Study details: HLA-typed donors were the source of approximately 80 million unique TCRs, which an early data release held. Study outcomes and limitations: Indistinguishable V segments, including TRBV6-2 and TRBV6-3, were excluded. Some TCR beta chains (roughly 160 of them) were listed as cytomegalovirus-associated.

Trimming shortened V by 1 base and J by 0 bases, and 10 bases separated the two germline ends. The CDR3 runs 15 residues. Germline CDR1 SGHRS, CDR2 YFSETQ. The sequencing input was PBMCs. The clonotype comes from a young woman in good health and CMV-seronegative. The chain has TRBV5-1 and TRBJ1-2, with D unresolved. CDR3 coding DNA: TGCGCCAGCAGCTTGCTTGGCAGTGCTAACTATGGCTACACCTTC. It is translated as CASSLLGSANYGYTF.